This is a list of T cell receptor beta chains from one sample in a study of control samples from healthy donors and cancer patients. Method: immunoSEQ multiplex PCR; TCRdb's copy keeps in-frame clones and lacks some. Of over 150,000 clones in the sample, more than 80% were seen once. The material sequenced was blood. Receptors were obtained from a man aged 30 to 39 in good health. The CDR3 runs from the conserved cysteine through the conserved F or W. Fields, in order: V gene, clone size, J gene, D gene, CDR3 DNA, CDR3 protein. D genes are given only for firm matches. Clone sizes are given selectively: once, few, many, or a class where the clone is expanded.

>TRBV4-1|-|TRBJ2-3|-
TGCGCCAGCAGCCAAGTAACTAGTATGGATACGCAGTATTTT
CASSQVTSMDTQYF
>TRBV15|-|TRBJ1-2|-
TGTGCCACCAGCAGAGGGGGGGCTGAAAGTGGCTACACCTTC
CATSRGGAESGYTF
>TRBV30|-|TRBJ1-2|-
TGTGCCTGGAGATCGTGGACTAACTATGGCTACACCTTC
CAWRSWTNYGYTF
>TRBV28|-|TRBJ1-4|-
TGTGCCAGCAGCCGACTTACAGGTTCGGCTACAACTAATGAAAAACTGTTTTTT
CASSRLTGSATTNEKLFF
>TRBV19|-|TRBJ1-1|-
TGTGCCAGTAGTATCGAGCCCGGGGCTGAAGCTTTCTTT
CASSIEPGAEAFF
>TRBV5-1|-|TRBJ1-1|-
TGCGCCAGCAGCTTGGACGGCCGAAGCGCTGAAGCTTTCTTT
CASSLDGRSAEAFF
>TRBV10-1|-|TRBJ2-1|TRBD2
TGCGCCAGCAGTGGGCCTCCGGGACTAGCGGGAGGCGCCAATGAGCAGTTCTTC
CASSGPPGLAGGANEQFF
>TRBV19|-|TRBJ1-5|-
TGTGCCAGTAGTATGGGTTACCCGAGCAATCAGCCCCAGCATTTT
CASSMGYPSNQPQHF
>TRBV7-2|-|TRBJ1-5|TRBD1
TGTGCCAGCAGCCCAGACCGGACAGGTAGTCAGCCCCAGCATTTT
CASSPDRTGSQPQHF
>TRBV18|-|TRBJ1-2|-
TGTGCCAGCTCACCAAGCAGGGTACTAAACTATGGCTACACCTTC
CASSPSRVLNYGYTF
>TRBV5-6|-|TRBJ2-2|TRBD1
TGTGCCAGCAGCCTATCGACAGGGTGGAACACCGGGGAGCTGTTTTTT
CASSLSTGWNTGELFF
>TRBV5-6|-|TRBJ2-7|TRBD1
TGTGCCAGCAGCTTGTTGGACAGGGACTTTTTGGAGCAGTACTTC
CASSLLDRDFLEQYF
>TRBV19|-|TRBJ1-1|-
TGTGCCAGTACAGTGGCCCAGAGAGGTGAAGCTTTCTTT
CASTVAQRGEAFF
>TRBV27|-|TRBJ2-7|-
TGTGCCAGCAGTGAAGAAACGGGACCTCCCCTCTACGAGCAGTACTTC
CASSEETGPPLYEQYF
>TRBV6-6|-|TRBJ2-3|TRBD2
TGTGCCAGCAGTCTCCGGACTAGCGGGGGCCCTAGCACAGATACGCAGTATTTT
CASSLRTSGGPSTDTQYF
>TRBV18|-|TRBJ1-1|-
TGTGCCAGCTCACCACCGGCAGGATACGCTGAAGCTTTCTTT
CASSPPAGYAEAFF
>TRBV18|-|TRBJ1-2|TRBD1
TGTGCCAGCTCACTCGACAGGGGGCCCAACTATGGCTACACCTTC
CASSLDRGPNYGYTF
>TRBV27|-|TRBJ2-5|TRBD2
TGTGCCAGCACCCTTCGCCGGGGGGGACCCCAAGAGACCCAGTACTTC
CASTLRRGGPQETQYF
>TRBV27|-|TRBJ1-2|TRBD1
TGTGCCAGCAGCGACAGGGGGCAAGGCTACACCTTC
CASSDRGQGYTF
>TRBV5-1|-|TRBJ1-3|-
TGCGCCAGCAGCTTGGATGGCAGCACTGGAAACACCATATATTTT
CASSLDGSTGNTIYF
>TRBV7-9|-|TRBJ1-1|-
TGTGCCAGCAGCCAAGGGGACACTGAAGCTTTCTTT
CASSQGDTEAFF
>TRBV21-1|-|TRBJ2-7|-
TGTGCCAGCAAGGGGCCTAGCGGGGTCTACGAGCAGTACTTC
CASKGPSGVYEQYF
>TRBV4-1|-|TRBJ1-1|-
TGCGCCAGCAGCCCGATGGTGGGGAACACTGAAGCTTTCTTT
CASSPMVGNTEAFF
>TRBV9|-|TRBJ2-4|TRBD1
TGTGCCAGCAGCGAGACAGGGGGCGGACGCATTCAGTACTTC
CASSETGGGRIQYF
>TRBV18|few|TRBJ1-2|TRBD1
TGTGCCAGCTCACCAGGACAGGGCCCGCGAGGCTACACCTTC
CASSPGQGPRGYTF
>TRBV7-2|-|TRBJ1-4|TRBD1
TGTGCCAGCAGCTTAGTCGCCAGCAGGGGGTGGGAAAAACTGTTTTTT
CASSLVASRGWEKLFF
>TRBV10-3|-|TRBJ2-2|-
TGTGCCATCAGAGGGAGCGCCGGGGAGCTGTTTTTT
CAIRGSAGELFF
>TRBV2|-|TRBJ2-1|TRBD2
TGTGCCATCCCATTGAGGGAGGGCGGGAATGAGCAGTTCTTC
CAIPLREGGNEQFF
>TRBV28|-|TRBJ1-3|TRBD1
TGTGCCAGCAGATCGACAGGGGCGGTCAACACCATATATTTT
CASRSTGAVNTIYF
>TRBV16|-|TRBJ2-7|-
TGTGCCAGCAGCCAATGGAAAGGGAACTCCTACGAGCAGTACTTC
CASSQWKGNSYEQYF
>TRBV4-2|-|TRBJ1-1|-
TGTGCCAGCAGCCAAGACAGGGGCCCTGAAGCTTTCTTT
CASSQDRGPEAFF
>TRBV5-1|-|TRBJ1-5|-
TGCGCCAGCAGCTTGGCAGGGGTTGGTCAGCCCCAGCATTTT
CASSLAGVGQPQHF
>TRBV4-2|-|TRBJ2-1|TRBD2
TGTGCCAGCAGCCAATTAGCGGGAGGGATCAATGAGCAGTTCTTC
CASSQLAGGINEQFF
>TRBV30|-|TRBJ1-5|-
TGTGCCTGGAGTACCAAGGGTAGCAATCAGCCCCAGCATTTT
CAWSTKGSNQPQHF
>TRBV10-3|-|TRBJ1-1|-
TGTGCCATCAGTGTTGTACAGGAGACTGAAGCTTTCTTT
CAISVVQETEAFF
>TRBV11-2|-|TRBJ2-2|-
TGTGCCAGCAGCCGTTTGCGGACCGGGGAGCTGTTTTTT
CASSRLRTGELFF
>TRBV10-1|-|TRBJ1-1|TRBD1
TGCGCCAGCAGTGACGGACAGGGGACCACTGAAGCTTTCTTT
CASSDGQGTTEAFF
>TRBV5-4|-|TRBJ1-1|-
TGTGCCAGCAGCGTGCAGGCAGGGCTGAACACTGAAGCTTTCTTT
CASSVQAGLNTEAFF
>TRBV19|-|TRBJ2-1|TRBD2
TGTGCCAGTAGTATAGGGACTAGCGTTAGCTCCTACAATGAGCAGTTCTTC
CASSIGTSVSSYNEQFF
>TRBV24-1|few|TRBJ2-5|TRBD1
TGTGCCACCAGTGAGCCGGGACAGGGCCACCAAGAGACCCAGTACTTC
CATSEPGQGHQETQYF
>TRBV3-1/TRBV3-2|-|TRBJ2-3|TRBD2
TGTGCCAGCAGCCAAGCGGGGGGGCGGGGCACAGATACGCAGTATTTT
CASSQAGGRGTDTQYF
>TRBV5-4|-|TRBJ2-1|-
TGTGCCAGCAGCACGGGGACGGCGCCCAATGAGCAGTTCTTC
CASSTGTAPNEQFF
>TRBV28|-|TRBJ1-4|-
TGTGCCAGCAGTTTAGGGCGGGAAGGGAAACTGTTTTTT
CASSLGREGKLFF
>TRBV21-1|-|TRBJ1-2|-
TGTGCCAGCAGCACCGCGACAGGCAACACATACTATGGCTACACCTTC
CASSTATGNTYYGYTF
>TRBV30|-|TRBJ2-7|-
TGTGCCTGGAGTGTACTGACAGGTAGGACCTCGGTGGAGCAGTACTTC
CAWSVLTGRTSVEQYF
>TRBV30|-|TRBJ2-2|-
TGTGCCTGGAGTTCCGCCGGGGAGCTGTTTTTT
CAWSSAGELFF
>TRBV7-8|-|TRBJ2-1|-
TGTGCCAGCGGCCATTCCAGGGGGACTCTGAGCTCCTACAATGAGCAGTTCTTC
CASGHSRGTLSSYNEQFF
>TRBV18|once|TRBJ1-4|-
TGTGCCAGCTCTCCCAGGGCTCGTAATGAAAAACTGTTTTTT
CASSPRARNEKLFF
>TRBV19|-|TRBJ1-2|TRBD1
TGTGCCAGTAGTATAGATCCGGGACAGGGTTATGGCTACACCTTC
CASSIDPGQGYGYTF
>TRBV7-2|-|TRBJ1-2|-
TGTGCCAGCAGCCAATCGAAGAACTATGGCTACACCTTC
CASSQSKNYGYTF
>TRBV9|-|TRBJ2-3|-
TGTGCCAGCAGCGTAGCGGCGGATCCTAGCACAGATACGCAGTATTTT
CASSVAADPSTDTQYF
>TRBV6-5|-|TRBJ2-7|-
TGTGCCAGCAGTCCCCCCGGAGGCTACGAGCAGTACTTC
CASSPPGGYEQYF
>TRBV9|-|TRBJ1-1|TRBD1
TGTGCCAGCAGCGTAGGAGGGGGCCTCACTGAAGCTTTCTTT
CASSVGGGLTEAFF
>TRBV19|-|TRBJ2-1|-
TGTGCCAGTAGTATAGGGCTGGGCTCCTACAATGAGCAGTTCTTC
CASSIGLGSYNEQFF
>TRBV7-2|-|TRBJ1-2|TRBD1
TGTGCCAGCAGCTTATCTCCTTCGGCAGGGGGCGAAGGTGGCTACACCTTC
CASSLSPSAGGEGGYTF
>TRBV6-5|once|TRBJ1-6|-
TGTGCCACCAGACAGCCAAATTCACCCCTCCACTTT
CATRQPNSPLHF
>TRBV2|-|TRBJ1-2|-
TGTGCCAGCAGTGAGGCAGGGACCACATTGGGTTACGGCTACACCTTC
CASSEAGTTLGYGYTF
>TRBV3-1/TRBV3-2|-|TRBJ1-2|-
TGTGCCAGCAGCCAAGCTAAACAGCGCCCCTTCTATGGCTACACCTTC
CASSQAKQRPFYGYTF
>TRBV2|once|TRBJ1-4|TRBD1
TGTGCCAGCAGCACCAGACAGGGAGGGGAAAAACTGTTTTTT
CASSTRQGGEKLFF
>TRBV30|-|TRBJ1-3|-
TGTGCCTGGAGTCGGGGGGCCTCTGGAAACACCATATATTTT
CAWSRGASGNTIYF